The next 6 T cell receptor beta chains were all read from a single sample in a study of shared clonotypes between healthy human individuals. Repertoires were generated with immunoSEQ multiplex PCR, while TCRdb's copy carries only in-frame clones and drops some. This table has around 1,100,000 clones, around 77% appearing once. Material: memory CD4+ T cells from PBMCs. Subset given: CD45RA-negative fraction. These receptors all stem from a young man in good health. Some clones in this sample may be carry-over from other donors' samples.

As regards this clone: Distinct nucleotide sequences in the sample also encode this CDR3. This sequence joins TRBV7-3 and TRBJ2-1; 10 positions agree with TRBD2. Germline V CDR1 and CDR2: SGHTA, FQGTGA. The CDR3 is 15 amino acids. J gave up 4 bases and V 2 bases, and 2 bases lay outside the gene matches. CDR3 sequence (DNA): TGTGCCAGCAGCTTAGGACTAGCGGAATACAATGAGCAGTTCTTC. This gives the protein CASSLGLAEYNEQFF.

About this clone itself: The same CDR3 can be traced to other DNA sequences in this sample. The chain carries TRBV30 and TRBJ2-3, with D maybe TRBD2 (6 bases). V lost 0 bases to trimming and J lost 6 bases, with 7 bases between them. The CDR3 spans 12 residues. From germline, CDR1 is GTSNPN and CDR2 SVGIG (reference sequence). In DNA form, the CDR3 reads TGTGCCTGGAGTGTTCGGGGGGATACGCAGTATTTT. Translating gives CAWSVRGDTQYF.

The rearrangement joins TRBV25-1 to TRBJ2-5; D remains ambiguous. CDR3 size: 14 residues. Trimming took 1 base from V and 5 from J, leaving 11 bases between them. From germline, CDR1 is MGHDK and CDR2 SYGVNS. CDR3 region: CASSELETRETQYF. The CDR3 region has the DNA TGTGCCAGCAGTGAATTAGAGACTCGTGAGACCCAGTACTTC.

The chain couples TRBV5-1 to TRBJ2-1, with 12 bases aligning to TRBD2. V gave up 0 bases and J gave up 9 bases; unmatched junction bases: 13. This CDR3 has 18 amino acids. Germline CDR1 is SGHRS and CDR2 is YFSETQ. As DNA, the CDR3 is TGCGCCAGCAGCTTGGCCAAGAGGGGACTAGCGGGTTCGGCTGAGCAGTTCTTC. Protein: CASSLAKRGLAGSAEQFF.

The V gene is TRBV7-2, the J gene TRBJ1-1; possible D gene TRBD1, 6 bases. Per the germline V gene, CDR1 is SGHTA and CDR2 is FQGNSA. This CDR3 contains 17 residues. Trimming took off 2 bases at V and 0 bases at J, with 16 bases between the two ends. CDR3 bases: TGTGCCAGCAGCTTAACTCTCGGACAGACTTTGAACACTGAAGCTTTCTTT. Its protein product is CASSLTLGQTLNTEAFF.

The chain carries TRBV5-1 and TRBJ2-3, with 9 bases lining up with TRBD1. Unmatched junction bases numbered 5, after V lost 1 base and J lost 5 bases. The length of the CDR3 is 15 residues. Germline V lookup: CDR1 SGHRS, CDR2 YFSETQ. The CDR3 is CASSLMGQGIDTQYF. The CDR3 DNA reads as TGCGCCAGCAGCTTGATGGGACAGGGCATAGATACGCAGTATTTT.